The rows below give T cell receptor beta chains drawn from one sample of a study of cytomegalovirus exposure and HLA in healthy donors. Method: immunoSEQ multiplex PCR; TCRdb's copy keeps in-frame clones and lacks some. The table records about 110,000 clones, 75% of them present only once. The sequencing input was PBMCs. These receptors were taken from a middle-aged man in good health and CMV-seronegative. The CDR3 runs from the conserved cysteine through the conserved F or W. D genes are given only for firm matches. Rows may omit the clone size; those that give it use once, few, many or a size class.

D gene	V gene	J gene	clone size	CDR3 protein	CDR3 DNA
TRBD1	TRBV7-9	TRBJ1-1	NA	CSSSYPQGAGGTEAFF	TGTTCCAGCAGCTATCCACAGGGGGCAGGGGGGACTGAAGCTTTCTTT
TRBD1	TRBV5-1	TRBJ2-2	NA	CASSPGQGAMAGELFF	TGCGCCAGCAGCCCCGGACAGGGGGCTATGGCCGGGGAGCTGTTTTTT
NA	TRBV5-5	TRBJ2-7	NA	CASSLVRDIAYEQYF	TGTGCCAGCAGCTTGGTTCGGGACATCGCCTACGAGCAGTACTTC
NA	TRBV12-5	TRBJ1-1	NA	CASGRNSKAFF	TGTGCTAGTGGCCGCAACAGTAAAGCTTTCTTT
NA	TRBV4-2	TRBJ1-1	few	CASSQGQRMNTEAFF	TGTGCCAGCAGCCAAGGTCAGCGTATGAACACTGAAGCTTTCTTT
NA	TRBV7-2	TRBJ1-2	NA	CASSLAGEYGYTF	TGTGCCAGCAGCTTAGCAGGAGAGTATGGCTACACCTTC
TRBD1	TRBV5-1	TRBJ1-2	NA	CASSSGTGNYGYTF	TGCGCCAGCAGCTCGGGGACAGGGAACTATGGCTACACCTTC
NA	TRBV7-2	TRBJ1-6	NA	CASSLGGGYSPLHF	TGTGCCAGCAGCTTAGGCGGAGGTTATTCACCCCTCCACTTT
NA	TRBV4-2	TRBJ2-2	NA	CASSRPPGVNTGELFF	TGTGCCAGCAGTCGCCCCCCGGGGGTTAACACCGGGGAGCTGTTTTTT
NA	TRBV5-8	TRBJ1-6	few	CASSFQQNSPLHF	TGTGCCAGCAGCTTTCAACAGAATTCACCCCTCCACTTT
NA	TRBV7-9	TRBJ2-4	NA	CASSLGQSPPDF	TGTGCCAGCAGCTTAGGACAATCTCCACCTGACTTC
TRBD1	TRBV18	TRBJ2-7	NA	CASSLRSPGQGNSYEQYF	TGTGCCAGCTCATTGCGATCCCCGGGACAGGGTAACTCCTACGAGCAGTACTTC
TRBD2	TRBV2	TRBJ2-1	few	CASSEPQGLAGERNEQFF	TGTGCCAGCAGTGAACCCCAGGGCCTAGCGGGGGAAAGGAATGAGCAGTTCTTC
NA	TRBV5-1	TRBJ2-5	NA	CASSPSPSTGRGETQYF	TGCGCCAGCAGCCCAAGCCCCTCCACAGGGAGAGGAGAGACCCAGTACTTC
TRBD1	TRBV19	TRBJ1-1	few	CASSIDSGTAPKNTEAFF	TGTGCCAGTAGTATCGACTCGGGGACAGCTCCTAAGAACACTGAAGCTTTCTTT
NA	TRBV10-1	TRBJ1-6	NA	CASSESTGGLDSPLHF	TGCGCCAGCAGTGAGTCGACCGGGGGTTTAGATTCACCCCTCCACTTT
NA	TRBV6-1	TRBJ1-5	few	CASTRQYNQPQHF	TGTGCCAGCACTAGACAGTACAATCAGCCCCAGCATTTT
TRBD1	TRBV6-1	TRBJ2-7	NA	CASSGSRDRYEQYF	TGTGCCAGCAGTGGGTCCCGGGACAGGTACGAGCAGTACTTC
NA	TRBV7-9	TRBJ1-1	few	CASSLTGGQAFF	TGTGCCAGCAGCTTAACCGGAGGGCAAGCTTTCTTT
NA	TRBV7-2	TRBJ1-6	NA	CASSLNTGTAHSPLHF	TGTGCCAGCAGCTTAAACACAGGCACCGCTCATTCACCCCTCCACTTT
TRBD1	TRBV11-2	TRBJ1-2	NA	CASSLDTGQGLYNYGYTF	TGTGCCAGCAGCTTAGATACGGGACAGGGCCTATATAACTATGGCTACACCTTC
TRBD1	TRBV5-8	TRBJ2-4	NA	CASSLLRGRQNIQYF	TGTGCCAGCAGCTTGTTAAGGGGGCGTCAAAACATTCAGTACTTC
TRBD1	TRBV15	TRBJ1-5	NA	CATRMDRVSNQPQHF	TGTGCCACCAGGATGGACAGGGTTAGCAATCAGCCCCAGCATTTT
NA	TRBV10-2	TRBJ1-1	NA	CASRQGGTEAFF	TGCGCCAGCAGGCAGGGAGGGACTGAAGCTTTCTTT
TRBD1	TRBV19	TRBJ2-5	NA	CASSTGQEAATQYF	TGTGCCAGTAGTACCGGACAGGAAGCAGCGACCCAGTACTTC
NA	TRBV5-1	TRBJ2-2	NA	CASSLAHGLQATGELFF	TGCGCCAGCAGCTTGGCACATGGCTTACAGGCCACCGGGGAGCTGTTTTTT
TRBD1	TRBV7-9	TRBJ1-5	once	CASSLGTGVNQPQHF	TGTGCCAGCAGCTTAGGGACAGGGGTAAATCAGCCCCAGCATTTT
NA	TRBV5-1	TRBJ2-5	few	CASSLELYAWETQYF	TGCGCCAGCAGCTTGGAACTATATGCTTGGGAGACCCAGTACTTC
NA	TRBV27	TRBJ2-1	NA	CASSPRGNSPDNEQFF	TGTGCCAGCAGTCCTAGGGGCAACTCACCAGATAATGAGCAGTTCTTC
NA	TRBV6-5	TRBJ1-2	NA	CASSYSQAPYGYTF	TGTGCCAGCAGTTACTCGCAGGCCCCCTATGGCTACACCTTC
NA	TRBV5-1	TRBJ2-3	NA	CASSLDSYADTQYF	TGCGCCAGCAGCTTGGACTCATACGCAGATACGCAGTATTTT
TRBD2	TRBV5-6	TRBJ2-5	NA	CASSLGMTGLQETQYF	TGTGCCAGCAGCTTGGGAATGACGGGACTACAAGAGACCCAGTACTTC
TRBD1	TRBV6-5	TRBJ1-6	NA	CASRQGVNSPLHF	TGTGCCTCGCGTCAGGGGGTTAATTCACCCCTCCACTTT
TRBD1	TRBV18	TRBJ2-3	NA	CASSLRGLPTDTQYF	TGTGCCAGCTCACTCAGGGGGCTCCCCACAGATACGCAGTATTTT
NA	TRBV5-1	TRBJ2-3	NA	CASSRTSNTDTQYF	TGCGCCAGCAGCCGGACTTCCAACACAGATACGCAGTATTTT
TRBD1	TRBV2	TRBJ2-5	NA	CVAGQGRETQYF	TGTGTTGCTGGACAGGGGAGGGAGACCCAGTACTTC